This T cell receptor beta chain was found in a study of blood T cells in healthy people across ages. In regard to this clonotype: Its antigen is currently unknown.

Alongside a J-beta primer mix, a sample-barcoded 5' primer served in a second PCR lasting about 7 to 12 cycles. TCRdb used MiXCR to reprocess the 5' RACE reads, holding one entry per CDR3 protein. Here the sample spans approximately 790,000 distinct CDR3 sequences, approximately 65% being singletons. Study results and caveats: Changes in expanded clonotypes were possibly confounded, as the CMV status of donors was unknown. Unsorted PBMCs prevented conclusive naive versus antigen-experienced comparison.

Between the trimmed V and J ends, which lost 1 base and 2 bases, there was a span of 5 bases. Germline values: CDR1 MGHRA, CDR2 YSYEKL. CDR3 size: 13 residues. The donors, aged roughly 6 to 90, were healthy Caucasians from Russia. The authors drew around 11 milliliters of peripheral blood from each donor. V and J are TRBV4-1 and TRBJ1-1; D remains unclear. The specimen was blood. The TCR was taken from a man younger than 45 in good health. The CDR3, as DNA: TGCGCCAGCAGCCAAGCACCTAACACTGAAGCTTTCTTT. Translated: CASSQAPNTEAFF.